This T cell receptor (beta chain) derives from a study of blood T cells in healthy people across ages (dated by TCRdb to between 2015 and 2017). Turning to the overall study: In model experiments, roughly one uniquely barcoded TCR beta cDNA molecule per two T cells was captured by template switching. The study measured age-related changes in TCR beta repertoire diversity using deep sequencing normalized with unique cDNA molecular identifiers. For two donors (one aged 18 to 29 and one aged 80 or older), the study analyzed two additional independent replicas of 1 million unique cDNA reads from the same blood draw. Donors of different ages were randomly distributed across sequencing lanes to avoid experimental bias. Four age groups were formed from the donors: young (average 16 years), middle-aged (approximately 40), aged (roughly 59) and long-lived (around 82).

Donors were 30 to 45 systemically healthy Caucasian individuals from Russia aged roughly 6 to 90 years. Each donor gave 8 to 10 milliliters of peripheral blood, drawn into EDTA-treated Vacutainer tubes. Ficoll-Paque density-gradient centrifugation was used to isolate PBMCs, with at least 7 million per sample. Trizol reagent was used to extract total RNA from the PBMCs, yielding at least 5 micrograms per sample. The percentages of naive CD45RAhigh/CD27high T cells were determined by flow cytometry on a PBMC aliquot from every donor. The library was obtained by 5' RACE. The instrument was an Illumina HiSeq 2500. A second PCR of roughly 7 to 11 cycles was performed with a sample-barcoded 5' primer and a J-beta primer mix. Each TCR beta cDNA molecule received a unique molecular identifier from a template-switch 5' adaptor carrying 12 random nucleotides. At least 2.5 million CDR3-containing paired-end reads were obtained from each sample. First-strand cDNA synthesis was performed from all RNA using the Mint cDNA synthesis kit, with priming by a TRBC-specific oligonucleotide. Following uracil-DNA glycosylase treatment, a first 18-cycle PCR with universal primers M1SS and BC2_uni_R was performed on all cDNA. In the authors' own workflow: Each sample was normalized by randomly selecting 1 million high-quality reads, each carrying a distinct molecular identifier. Reads sharing molecular identifiers were discarded rather than binned into consensus sequences. MiTCR, with a Q25 quality threshold and the strictest error-elimination algorithm, was used for CDR3 identification, clonotype clustering and error correction. Lower-bound total TCR beta diversity was estimated with a nonparametric unseen species model using Euler transformation. TCRdb trimmed the raw reads at Q25, called clones with MiXCR and kept productive beta chains. Rows are combined by CDR3 protein, so each entry shows the most common genes and DNA. The V and J calls and clone size are TCRdb's, not the authors'. A total of about 1.6 million distinct CDR3 sequences appear in this sample, around 35% of them only once. The ten largest make up around 11% of the sample.

A remark on this clonotype: Its antigen specificity is not known. No qualities accompany the bases; no much larger clone lies one base away.

What the study reported, not specific to this receptor: Total diversity estimates from one million sequenced T cells were considered lower bounds and underestimates. The long-lived group showed more naive CD4+ T cells, fewer expanded clones and increased TCR diversity than the aged group, suggesting age selection. Observed TCR beta diversity per million T cells fell roughly linearly with age, and a significant reduction was already apparent by age around 40. The percentage of naive T cells measured by flow cytometry correlated strongly with observed TCR beta diversity. Since profiling was done on bulk unsorted PBMCs, naive and antigen-experienced compartments could not be conclusively compared. Because the CMV infection status of the donors was unknown, age-related changes in expanded clonotypes may potentially have been confounded.

The sequenced sample consisted of blood. This receptor was obtained from a woman in her thirties in good health.

The sequenced DNA is TGTGCCAGCAGCAACCGGGACAGATACGAGCAGTACTTC. It translates as CASSNRDRYEQYF. The receptor chain draws on TRBV5-6 and TRBJ2-7, with 7 bases aligning to TRBD1. Taken from cysteine to phenylalanine, the CDR3 has 13 residues. Here the CDR3 DNA is all that survives: 39 bases in frame from base 1. In the germline V gene, CDR1 corresponds to SGHDT and CDR2 to YYEEEE. At the junction V is shortened by 4 bases and J by 4 bases; bases outside the gene matches: 5.